One sample yielded the 4 T cell receptor beta chains listed below, sequenced in a study of graft-versus-host responses after intestinal transplantation (dated by TCRdb to 2020 to 2023). The method behind the library was the immunoSEQ multiplex PCR assay. TCRdb's version of the immuneACCESS table is confined to in-frame rearrangements and falls short of the full clone set. An unresolved V gene accounts for under half of the shortfall where checked; the remainder is of unknown origin. The sample profile shows 85,000 to 90,000 clones; 85% to 90% of them were found once. Roughly 0.099% of the sample lies in the top ten. The time point label of this sample denotes: cells obtained before transplantation from donor or recipient. Their target antigens are unknown. The sequencing here drew on unstimulated CD4+ T cells sorted from spleen or lymph node cells, taken before intestinal transplant. The receptors come from a human donor who received an intestinal transplant.

The rearrangement links TRBV6-1 to TRBJ2-7; D is perhaps TRBD2 (5 bases). V shed 1 base and J shed 7 bases, with 14 bases lying between them. Germline-derived CDR1 and CDR2 are MNHNS and SASEGT. The length of the CDR3 is 14 residues. CDR3 DNA: TGTGCCAGCAGTGAAGAAGCGGCCCATCGGGAGCAGTACTTC. Protein: CASSEEAAHREQYF.

The CDR3 DNA reads as TGCGCCAGCAGCCAAGCCGCGACAGGCCAATACTCCTACAATGAGCAGTTCTTC. Translation: CASSQAATGQYSYNEQFF. This sequence joins TRBV4-1 and TRBJ2-1; TRBD1 is a possible D gene (6 bases). CDR3 length equals 18 residues. The germline V gene has CDR1 MGHRA and CDR2 YSYEKL. Trimming stripped 1 base from V and 0 bases from J, with 16 bases between.

This clone was picked up a small number of times. This chain connects TRBV2 to TRBJ2-1, with TRBD1 matching 9 bases. Losses at the gene ends were 6 bases for V and 13 bases for J; bases not matched to a gene: 10. Germline V gene sequence: CDR1 SNHLY, CDR2 FYNNEI. This CDR3 comprises 13 residues. CDR3 nucleotides: TGTGCCAGCAGAAGGGACAGGGAACCCCCCCAGTTCTTC. Translated: CASRRDREPPQFF.

This clone came up a few times. The chain combines TRBV5-1 with TRBJ1-1; D uncertain. Germline V lookup: CDR1 SGHRS, CDR2 YFSETQ. The length of the CDR3 is 13 residues. V gave up 1 base and J gave up 7 bases, with 11 bases separating them. CDR3 DNA sequence: TGCGCCAGCAGCTTGTTCGGGGTCGATGAAGCTTTCTTT. Its protein is CASSLFGVDEAFF.